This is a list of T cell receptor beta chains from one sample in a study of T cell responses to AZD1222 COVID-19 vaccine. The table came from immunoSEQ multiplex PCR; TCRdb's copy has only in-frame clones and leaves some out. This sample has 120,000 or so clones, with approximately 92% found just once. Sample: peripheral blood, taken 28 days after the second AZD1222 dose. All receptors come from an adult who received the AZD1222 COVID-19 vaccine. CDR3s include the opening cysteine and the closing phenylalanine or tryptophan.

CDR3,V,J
CATWTSGISTGELFF,TRBV15,TRBJ2-2
CASSFTGGQRSPLHF,TRBV5-1,TRBJ1-6
CASGRGTLQETQYF,TRBV2,TRBJ2-5
CASSFRRGLNTEAFF,TRBV5-5,TRBJ1-1
CASSLGPGVDGYTF,TRBV7-2,TRBJ1-2
CASSVLAGAYNEQFF,TRBV9,TRBJ2-1
CASSQVFLRGTVNTEAFF,TRBV4-2,TRBJ1-1
CATSDPRQNTEAFF,TRBV24-1,TRBJ1-1
CASSLVGLLGELFF,TRBV7-9,TRBJ2-2
CASSAPVGSPLHF,TRBV3-1/TRBV3-2,TRBJ1-6
CASSQDAGTGLPGELFF,TRBV14,TRBJ2-2
CASSLGAVRGGYNSPLHF,TRBV11-2,TRBJ1-6
CAISMTGTDYGYTF,TRBV10-3,TRBJ1-2
CASTSTDTQYF,TRBV6-5,TRBJ2-3
CASMASLGGYTF,TRBV28,TRBJ1-2
CASSPYGSGGYTF,TRBV12-3/TRBV12-4,TRBJ1-2
CATSRAGTNEQFF,TRBV15,TRBJ2-1
CASSPRAGYTF,TRBV2,TRBJ1-2
CASSLEQGAWQFF,TRBV7-2,TRBJ2-1
CATSDPTGTGKETQYF,TRBV24-1,TRBJ2-5
CASSPFRVSETQYF,TRBV6-2/TRBV6-3,TRBJ2-5
CASSYSFRGLVDTQYF,TRBV6-2/TRBV6-3,TRBJ2-3
CASSLLDSTYEQYF,TRBV7-8,TRBJ2-7
CALKGDGQNYGYTF,TRBV10-3,TRBJ1-2
CASSYGRQVREQFF,TRBV6-6,TRBJ2-1
CASSLYLQGGDTQYF,TRBV5-4,TRBJ2-3